Each of the 2 T cell receptor beta chains below was sequenced from the same sample in a study of pediatric ulcerative colitis. TCRdb's copy holds only in-frame clones and misses some; the assay was immunoSEQ multiplex PCR. Of around 18,000 clones in the sample, less than 85% were seen once. The rectum was sampled with one to two pinch biopsies at colonoscopy. The sample consisted of gut tissue. The receptors originated from a boy aged 5-17 years with moderate ulcerative colitis.

This chain connects TRBV12-5 to TRBJ1-1; D is undetermined. V was cut by 5 bases and J by 1 base, with 14 bases left in between. The CDR3 is made up of 15 amino acids. Germline CDR1 and CDR2: LGHNT and FRNRAP. The CDR3: CASGPPGATNTEAFF. In DNA form, the CDR3 reads TGTGCTAGTGGTCCCCCCGGAGCGACGAACACTGAAGCTTTCTTT.

The rearrangement joins TRBV7-6 to TRBJ2-1; 13 bases line up with TRBD2. The CDR3 length is 17 residues. The V segment lost 3 bases and the J segment 9 bases; nucleotides outside the gene matches: 11. The germline gives CDR1 SGHVS, CDR2 FNYEAQ. DNA of the CDR3: TGTGCCAGCAGCTTCGGGGTCGGGACTAGCGGGAAAAGTGAGCAGTTCTTC. Amino acids: CASSFGVGTSGKSEQFF.